This record looks at one T cell receptor (beta chain) sequence and its context. It has no known antigen specificity. Base qualities are not recorded, but no much larger clone differs from it by a single base. Naive CD4 T cells, defined as CD45RO-negative and CD62L-positive, were isolated from PBMCs by fluorescence-activated cell sorting. Each donor gave about 50 ml of fresh peripheral blood, from which PBMCs were isolated by Ficoll density centrifugation. Cells were sorted on a FACSAria III instrument, and every sample had a purity above 85%. Genomic DNA was extracted from the sorted cells using the QIAGEN blood and tissue kit and was quantified on a NanoDrop 1000. The immunoSEQ platform deep sequenced and quantified TCR alpha and beta chains by multiplex PCR of genomic DNA. The original pipeline was this. Annotation of the TCR sequences relied on IMGT gene and region definitions. As a stand-in for the preselection repertoire, out-of-frame rearrangements were used and set against in-frame clonotypes. The iCHAO1 estimator provided with the immunoSEQ platform was used to estimate repertoire size. Clonal inequality was measured with a Gini index on in-frame amino acid clonotypes, based on the Lorenz curve. The intersect function of the R package tcR was used to count shared clonotypes, and the Jaccard index was used to score similarity. The R prcomp function was used without normalization to run principal component analysis of V, J and V-J usage frequencies. TCRdb holds this immuneACCESS table with in-frame rearrangements only. Some clones are missing; in checked studies, unresolved V genes explain under half, and the rest has no known cause. D and trimming come from the DNA, and the V and J calls and clone size come from that table. The table for this sample lists 50,000 to 70,000 clones; 85% to 95% of them were counted only once. 15% to 20% of the sample is held by the ten biggest clonotypes.

The data derive from a study of human versus mouse CDR3 diversity and MHC coevolution (dated 2017 in TCRdb). About the investigation overall: The immunoSEQ assay was reported to detect one in 200,000 T cells and to minimize multiplex PCR amplification bias. Across mouse and human samples, the number of valid reads per sample ranged from about 0.6 x 10^7 to 1.8 x 10^7. Repertoires of human naive CD4 T cells were used as a reference for TCR selection on multiple MHC II alleles and were compared against human-TCR-locus transgenic mice carrying single MHC II. Three healthy volunteer blood donors were included in the human cohort, with one aged 30 to 39, one aged 40 to 50 and one aged 60 to 69 at collection. Findings and caveats that apply to the study as a whole: Repertoire diversity was not considered directly comparable between humans and mice because human T cells were selected on a handful of MHC II alleles. On average, humans had more CDR3 deletions and insertions than mice, indicating greater exonuclease and TdT activity. iCHAO1 estimates gave humans the largest TCR beta repertoire, approximately 1.7 million clonotypes, attributed likely to selection by multiple MHC II molecules. Among all compared groups, most of the three human donors had the lowest clonal inequality scores.

From the germline V gene, CDR1 is SGHAT and CDR2 is FQNNGV. The CDR3 goes from the cysteine to the phenylalanine over 14 residues. The kept DNA is CDR3 alone, 42 bases in frame from the first base. The V end gives up 7 bases and the J end 5 bases, leaving 3 bases in the junction not matched to a gene. The receptor chain draws on TRBV11-2 and TRBJ2-1; 12 central nucleotides agree with TRBD2. The origin of this receptor is a person between 55 and 70 years old in good health. The sequenced material came from naive CD4+ T cells from blood. The intended sense of this specimen's cell subset or site label: CD45RO-negative CD62L-positive naive CD4 T cells. The CDR3 here reads CASTLAGGNNEQFF. The bases read TGTGCCAGCACCCTAGCGGGAGGGAACAATGAGCAGTTCTTC.